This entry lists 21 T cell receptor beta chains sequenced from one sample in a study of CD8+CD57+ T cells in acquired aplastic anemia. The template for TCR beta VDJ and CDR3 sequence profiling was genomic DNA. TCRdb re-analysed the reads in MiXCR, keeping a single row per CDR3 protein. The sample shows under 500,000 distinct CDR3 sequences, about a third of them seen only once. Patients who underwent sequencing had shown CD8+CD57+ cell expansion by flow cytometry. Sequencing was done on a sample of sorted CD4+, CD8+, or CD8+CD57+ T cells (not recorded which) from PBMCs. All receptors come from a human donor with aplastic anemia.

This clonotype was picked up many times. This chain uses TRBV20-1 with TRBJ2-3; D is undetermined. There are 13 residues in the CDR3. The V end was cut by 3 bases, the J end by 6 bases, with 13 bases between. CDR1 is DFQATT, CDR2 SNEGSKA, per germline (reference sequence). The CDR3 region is CSASLAPQDTQYF. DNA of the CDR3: TGCAGTGCTAGTCTGGCGCCACAGGATACGCAGTATTTT.

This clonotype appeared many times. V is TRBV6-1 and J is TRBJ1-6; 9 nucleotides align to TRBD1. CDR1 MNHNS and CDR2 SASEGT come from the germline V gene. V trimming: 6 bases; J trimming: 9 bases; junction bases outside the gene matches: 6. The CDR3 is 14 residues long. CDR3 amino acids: CASSGTGSGSPLHF. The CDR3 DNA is TGTGCCAGCAGCGGGACAGGGTCGGGTTCACCCCTCCACTTT.

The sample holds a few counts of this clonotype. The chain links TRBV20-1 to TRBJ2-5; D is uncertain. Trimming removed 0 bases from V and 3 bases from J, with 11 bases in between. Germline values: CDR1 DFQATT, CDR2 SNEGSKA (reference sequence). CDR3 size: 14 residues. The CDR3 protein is CSARDYPLKETQYF. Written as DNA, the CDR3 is TGCAGTGCTAGAGACTACCCACTAAAAGAGACCCAGTACTTC.

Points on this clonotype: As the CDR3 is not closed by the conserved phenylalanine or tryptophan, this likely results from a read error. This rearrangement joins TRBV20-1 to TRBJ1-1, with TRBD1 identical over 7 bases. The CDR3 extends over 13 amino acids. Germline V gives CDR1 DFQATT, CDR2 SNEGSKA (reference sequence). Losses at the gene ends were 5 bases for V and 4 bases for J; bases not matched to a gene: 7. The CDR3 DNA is TGCAGTGCTGTAGACAGGGTCGGCACTGAAGCTTTCCTT. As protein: CSAVDRVGTEAFL.

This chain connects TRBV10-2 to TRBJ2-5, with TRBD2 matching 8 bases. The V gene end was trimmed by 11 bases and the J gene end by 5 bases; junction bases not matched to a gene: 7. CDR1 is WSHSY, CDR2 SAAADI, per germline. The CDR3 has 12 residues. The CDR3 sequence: CAGRGGLETQYF. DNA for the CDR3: TGCGCCGGCCGGGGGGGCCTCGAGACCCAGTACTTC.

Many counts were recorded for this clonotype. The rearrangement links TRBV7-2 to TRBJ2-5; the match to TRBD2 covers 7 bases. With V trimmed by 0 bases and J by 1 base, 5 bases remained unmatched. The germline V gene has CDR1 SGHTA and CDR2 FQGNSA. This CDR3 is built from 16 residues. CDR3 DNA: TGTGCCAGCAGCTTAGCGCGAACGGGGGGCCAAGAGACCCAGTACTTC. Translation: CASSLARTGGQETQYF.

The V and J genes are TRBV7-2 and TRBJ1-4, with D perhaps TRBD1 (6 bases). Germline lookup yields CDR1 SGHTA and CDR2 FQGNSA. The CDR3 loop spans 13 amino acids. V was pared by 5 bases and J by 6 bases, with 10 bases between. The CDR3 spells CASSKNRDEKLFF. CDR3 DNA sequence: TGTGCCAGCAGCAAGAACAGGGATGAAAAACTGTTTTTT.

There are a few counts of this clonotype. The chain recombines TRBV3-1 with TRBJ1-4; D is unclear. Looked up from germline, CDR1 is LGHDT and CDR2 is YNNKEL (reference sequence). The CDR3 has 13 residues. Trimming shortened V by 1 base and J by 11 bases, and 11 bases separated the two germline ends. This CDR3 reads CASSQVHSGKLFF. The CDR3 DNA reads TGTGCCAGCAGCCAAGTCCATTCGGGCAAACTGTTTTTT.

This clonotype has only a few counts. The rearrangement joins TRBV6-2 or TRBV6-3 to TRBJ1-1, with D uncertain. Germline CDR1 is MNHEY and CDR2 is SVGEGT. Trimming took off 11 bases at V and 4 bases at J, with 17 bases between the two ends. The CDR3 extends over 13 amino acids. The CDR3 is CAVGTLPGTEAFF. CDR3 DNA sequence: TGTGCCGTCGGCACCCTTCCGGGCACTGAAGCTTTCTTT.

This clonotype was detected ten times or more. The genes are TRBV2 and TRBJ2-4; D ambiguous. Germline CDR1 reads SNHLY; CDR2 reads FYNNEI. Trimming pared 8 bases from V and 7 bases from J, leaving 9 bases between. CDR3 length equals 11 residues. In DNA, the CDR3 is TGTGCCAGCTTGGTTTCCAACATTCAGTACTTC. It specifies CASLVSNIQYF.

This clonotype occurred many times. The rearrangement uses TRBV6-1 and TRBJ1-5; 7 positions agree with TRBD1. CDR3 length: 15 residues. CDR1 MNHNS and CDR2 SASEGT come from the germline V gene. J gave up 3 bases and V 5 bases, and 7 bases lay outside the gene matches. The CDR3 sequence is CASSLVQGYNQPQHF. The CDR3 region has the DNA TGTGCCAGCAGTCTAGTACAGGGGTACAATCAGCCCCAGCATTTT.

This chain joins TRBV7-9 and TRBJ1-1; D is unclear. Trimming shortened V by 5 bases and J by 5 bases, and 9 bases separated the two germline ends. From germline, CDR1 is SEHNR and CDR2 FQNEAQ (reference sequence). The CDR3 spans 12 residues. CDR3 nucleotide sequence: TGTGCCAGCAGCATGCAGGTAACTGAAGCTTTCTTT. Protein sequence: CASSMQVTEAFF.

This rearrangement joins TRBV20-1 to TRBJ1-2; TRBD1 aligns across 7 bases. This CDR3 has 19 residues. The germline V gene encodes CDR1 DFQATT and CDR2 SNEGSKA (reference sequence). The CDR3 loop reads CSATGLRISLTGRDYGYTF. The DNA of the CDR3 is TGCAGCGCGACGGGGCTCCGGATCTCTTTGACAGGGAGGGACTATGGCTACACCTTC.

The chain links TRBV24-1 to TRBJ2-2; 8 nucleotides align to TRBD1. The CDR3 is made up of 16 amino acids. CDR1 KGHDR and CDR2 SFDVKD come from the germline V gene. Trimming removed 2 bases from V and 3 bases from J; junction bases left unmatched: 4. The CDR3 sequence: CATSDSGTGDTGELFF. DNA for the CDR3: TGTGCCACCAGTGATTCCGGGACAGGCGACACCGGGGAGCTGTTTTTT.

The CDR3 is CASSWGTGYSNQPQHF. For the CDR3, the DNA is TGTGCCAGCAGCTGGGGGACAGGGTATAGCAATCAGCCCCAGCATTTT. V gene TRBV11-2 combines with J gene TRBJ1-5, with 9 nucleotides matching TRBD1. The CDR3 has 16 amino acids. Germline V gives CDR1 SGHAT, CDR2 FQNNGV. V lost 4 bases, J lost 0 bases, and 4 bases stayed unmatched.

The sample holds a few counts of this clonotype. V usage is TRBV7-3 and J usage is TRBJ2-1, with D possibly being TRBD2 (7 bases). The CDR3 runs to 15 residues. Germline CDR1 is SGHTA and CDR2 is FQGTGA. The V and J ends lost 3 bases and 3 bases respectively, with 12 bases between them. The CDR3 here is CASSLAGANYNEQFF. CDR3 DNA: TGTGCCAGCAGCTTGGCGGGGGCAAACTACAATGAGCAGTTCTTC.

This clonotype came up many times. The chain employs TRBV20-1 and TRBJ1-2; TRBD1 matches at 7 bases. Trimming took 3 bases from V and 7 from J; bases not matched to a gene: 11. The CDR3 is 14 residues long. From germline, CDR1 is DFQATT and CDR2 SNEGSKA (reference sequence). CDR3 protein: CSASEGAQRPGYTF. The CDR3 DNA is TGCAGTGCTAGTGAGGGGGCGCAGCGTCCTGGCTACACCTTC.

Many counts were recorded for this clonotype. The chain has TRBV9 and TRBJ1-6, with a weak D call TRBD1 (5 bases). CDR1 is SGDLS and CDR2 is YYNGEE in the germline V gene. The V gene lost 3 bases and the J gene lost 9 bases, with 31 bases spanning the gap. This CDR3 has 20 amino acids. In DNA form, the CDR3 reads TGTGCCAGCAGCGGTCCCGACCTCGCAGGGCCTTCTCTTCAGGGTTCACCCCTCCACTTT. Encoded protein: CASSGPDLAGPSLQGSPLHF.

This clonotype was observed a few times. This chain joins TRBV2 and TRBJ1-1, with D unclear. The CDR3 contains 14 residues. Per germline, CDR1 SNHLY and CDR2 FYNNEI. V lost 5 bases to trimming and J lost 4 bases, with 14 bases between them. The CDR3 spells CASSLNVAATEAFF. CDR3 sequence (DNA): TGTGCCAGCAGTTTAAACGTAGCGGCCACTGAAGCTTTCTTT.

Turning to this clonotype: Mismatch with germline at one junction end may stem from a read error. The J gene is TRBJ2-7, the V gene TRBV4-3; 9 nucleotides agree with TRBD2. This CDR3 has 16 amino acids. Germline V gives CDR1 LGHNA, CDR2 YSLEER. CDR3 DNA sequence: TGCGCCGGCAGCCAAGAGGTAGGGACTAGCTTATACGAGCAGTACTTC. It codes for CAGSQEVGTSLYEQYF.

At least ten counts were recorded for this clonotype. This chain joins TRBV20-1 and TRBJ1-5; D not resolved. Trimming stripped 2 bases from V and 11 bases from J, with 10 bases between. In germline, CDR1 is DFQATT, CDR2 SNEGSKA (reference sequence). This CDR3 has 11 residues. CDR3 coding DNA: TGCAGTGCTAGATCAAGAGGGACCCAGCATTTT. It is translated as CSARSRGTQHF.